The clone carrying this T cell receptor beta chain was counted ten times or more. Germline V gene data show CDR1 as MNHEY and CDR2 as SVGEGT. The J segment lost 7 bases and the V segment lost 2 bases, leaving 1 base of the junction unmatched. There are 13 residues in the CDR3. TCRdb re-derived calls from the RT-PCR reads in MiXCR, one entry per CDR3 protein. The data show approximately 720,000 distinct CDR3 sequences, 12% to 15% seen once. What was sequenced was memory CD4+ T cells from blood. The receptor comes from a female donor in good health, serving as a healthy control. This rearrangement joins TRBV6-2 or TRBV6-3 to TRBJ2-1; 8 bases are shared with TRBD2. The CDR3 loop reads CASSYASGNEQFF. For the CDR3, the DNA is TGTGCCAGCAGTTACGCTAGCGGGAATGAGCAGTTCTTC.